The rows below give T cell receptor beta chains drawn from one sample of a study of early T cells in non-severe SARS-CoV-2 infection. One entry per CDR3 protein, called by TCRdb with MiXCR from the 5' RACE reads. The table lists roughly 49,000 distinct CDR3 sequences, roughly 4% of them singletons. Specimen: whole blood. The receptors originated from an adult who was a healthcare worker with PCR-confirmed SARS-CoV-2 infection or an uninfected control (not recorded which). Each CDR3 is given without its conserved first and last residue. Fields, in order: V gene, CDR3 protein.

v_call: TRBV2; cdr3_aa: ASSPSDRAANPPLH
v_call: TRBV10-2; cdr3_aa: ASSSDRYTQY
v_call: TRBV6-1; cdr3_aa: ASSEMGTGPYGYT
v_call: TRBV24-1; cdr3_aa: ATSESPGAGETQY
v_call: TRBV15; cdr3_aa: ATSRHTYPRTVLGKNIQY
v_call: TRBV7-9; cdr3_aa: ASSLGLAVYEQY
v_call: TRBV20-1; cdr3_aa: SARVGQGDAF
v_call: TRBV4-2; cdr3_aa: ASSQERTYEQY
v_call: TRBV21-1; cdr3_aa: ASSKEGEDTDTQY
v_call: TRBV6-6; cdr3_aa: ATQGGAGTEAF
v_call: TRBV4-1; cdr3_aa: ASSHPRGASSYEQY
v_call: TRBV5-1; cdr3_aa: ASSLDSSGGNTIY
v_call: TRBV2; cdr3_aa: ASSGTENTGELF
v_call: TRBV7-6; cdr3_aa: ASSLGTGYNEQF
v_call: TRBV19; cdr3_aa: ASSRGYEQY
v_call: TRBV7-9; cdr3_aa: ASSLAGQATDTQY
v_call: TRBV5-1; cdr3_aa: ASNNRDRAAYEQY
v_call: TRBV15; cdr3_aa: ATSEITSHSNQPQH
v_call: TRBV6-5; cdr3_aa: ASSYQNSPLH
v_call: TRBV5-1; cdr3_aa: ASSLGTGEGSNEQF
v_call: TRBV5-4; cdr3_aa: ASSNLGGRGTDTQY
v_call: TRBV29-1; cdr3_aa: SVETMARGYGYT
v_call: TRBV18; cdr3_aa: ASSREYEQY
v_call: TRBV29-1; cdr3_aa: SVGGTGTYEQY
v_call: TRBV4-1; cdr3_aa: ASSQDSYSTYEQY
v_call: TRBV6-2/TRBV6-3; cdr3_aa: ASSTGTTDTQY
v_call: TRBV4-1; cdr3_aa: ASSQVQEAQY
v_call: TRBV19; cdr3_aa: ASSNWTGGETQY
v_call: TRBV3-1; cdr3_aa: ASSLSGRQETQY
v_call: TRBV4-2; cdr3_aa: ASSQARGVGGDTQY
v_call: TRBV7-8; cdr3_aa: ASSLNPGLAGRTDTQY
v_call: TRBV24-1; cdr3_aa: ATSVAFEETQY
v_call: TRBV29-1; cdr3_aa: SAPGEEQGPGTYEQY
v_call: TRBV29-1; cdr3_aa: SVAVASLSYNEQF
v_call: TRBV10-1; cdr3_aa: ASSDPSAYTGELF
v_call: TRBV7-2; cdr3_aa: ASSLEAKAYNEQF
v_call: TRBV20-1; cdr3_aa: SAREERATYNEQF
v_call: TRBV10-1; cdr3_aa: ASSEGLAYEQY
v_call: TRBV24-1; cdr3_aa: ATSDLTRQGLNTGELF
v_call: TRBV15; cdr3_aa: ATSRDRLAGGPRSEQY
v_call: TRBV29-1; cdr3_aa: SVGQGASGNTIY
v_call: TRBV7-9; cdr3_aa: ASSWTGDEKLF
v_call: TRBV19; cdr3_aa: ASNLGNQPQH
v_call: TRBV11-2; cdr3_aa: ASSLSAGPDTQY
v_call: TRBV11-3; cdr3_aa: ASSLGREVQF
v_call: TRBV7-2; cdr3_aa: ASKPGPSGDTQY
v_call: TRBV18; cdr3_aa: ASSRPPGANTEAF
v_call: TRBV7-9; cdr3_aa: ASSSGLAGAGEQY
v_call: TRBV27; cdr3_aa: ASSLSIVLGNTEAF
v_call: TRBV20-1; cdr3_aa: SARRASGGFSTDTQY
v_call: TRBV6-5; cdr3_aa: ASSPGVGYEQY
v_call: TRBV10-1; cdr3_aa: ASSDADQPQH
v_call: TRBV29-1; cdr3_aa: SVARGAGVYQETQY
v_call: TRBV6-6; cdr3_aa: ASFPQSRQGRINYGYT